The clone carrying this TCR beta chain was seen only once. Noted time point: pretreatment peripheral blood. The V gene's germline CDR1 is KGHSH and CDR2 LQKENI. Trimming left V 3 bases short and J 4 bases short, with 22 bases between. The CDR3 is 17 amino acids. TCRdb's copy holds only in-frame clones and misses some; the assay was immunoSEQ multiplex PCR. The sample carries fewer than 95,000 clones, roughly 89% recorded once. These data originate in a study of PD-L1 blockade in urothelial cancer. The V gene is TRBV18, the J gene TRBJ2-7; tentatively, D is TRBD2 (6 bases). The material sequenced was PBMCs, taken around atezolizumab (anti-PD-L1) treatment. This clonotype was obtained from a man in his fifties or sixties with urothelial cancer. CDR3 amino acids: CASSPARQGLNDYEQYF. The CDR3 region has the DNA TGTGCCAGCTCACCGGCCCGGCAGGGACTTAACGATTACGAGCAGTACTTC.